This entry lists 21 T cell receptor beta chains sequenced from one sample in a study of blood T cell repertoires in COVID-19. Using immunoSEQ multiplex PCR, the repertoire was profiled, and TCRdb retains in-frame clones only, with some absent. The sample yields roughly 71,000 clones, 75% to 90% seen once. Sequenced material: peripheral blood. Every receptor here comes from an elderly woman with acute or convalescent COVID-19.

The CDR3: CASSQSSGGVGTDTQYF. The CDR3 DNA follows: TGTGCCAGCAGCCAAAGCAGCGGGGGGGTGGGCACAGATACGCAGTATTTT. V is TRBV3-1 (or the pseudogene TRBV3-2) and J is TRBJ2-3; 10 bases fit TRBD2. With 2 bases clipped from V and 1 base from J, the junction kept 6 bases outside the gene matches. Germline loops: CDR1 LGHDT, CDR2 YNNKEL (reference sequence). CDR3 length equals 17 residues.

In nucleotides, the CDR3 is TGTGCCAGCAGCCTACGGACAGGATTTACGAACACCATATATTTT. Its translation is CASSLRTGFTNTIYF. V is TRBV7-6 and J is TRBJ1-3, with 7 bases that match TRBD1. Per germline, CDR1 SGHVS and CDR2 FNYEAQ. The CDR3 is 15 residues long. The V segment lost 5 bases and the J segment 7 bases; nucleotides outside the gene matches: 11.

The CDR3 here is CASSLPYSYGYTF. The DNA for the CDR3 is TGTGCCAGCAGTTTACCGTATAGCTATGGCTACACCTTC. The chain has TRBV28 and TRBJ1-2; D unresolved. V was clipped by 2 bases and J by 4 bases, with 8 bases between them. This CDR3 spans 13 amino acids. The germline V gene has CDR1 MDHEN and CDR2 SYDVKM.

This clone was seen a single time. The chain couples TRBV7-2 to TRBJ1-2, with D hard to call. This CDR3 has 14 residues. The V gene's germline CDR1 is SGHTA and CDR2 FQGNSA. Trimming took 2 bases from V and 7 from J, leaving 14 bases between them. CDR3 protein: CASSLTPVVSGYTF. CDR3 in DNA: TGTGCCAGCAGCTTAACACCCGTCGTGTCTGGCTACACCTTC.

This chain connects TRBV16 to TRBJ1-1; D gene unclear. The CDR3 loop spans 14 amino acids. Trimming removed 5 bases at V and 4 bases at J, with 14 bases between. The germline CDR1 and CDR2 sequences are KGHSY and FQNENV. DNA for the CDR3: TGTGCCAGCAGCGAACCGGGATGGGGCACTGAAGCTTTCTTT. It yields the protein CASSEPGWGTEAFF.

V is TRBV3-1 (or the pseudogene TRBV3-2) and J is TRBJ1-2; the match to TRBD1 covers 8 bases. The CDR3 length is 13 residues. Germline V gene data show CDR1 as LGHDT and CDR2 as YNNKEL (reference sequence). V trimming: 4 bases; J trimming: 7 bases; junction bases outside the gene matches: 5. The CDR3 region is CASSPDRVSGYTF. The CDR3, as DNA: TGTGCCAGCAGCCCGGACAGGGTTTCTGGCTACACCTTC.

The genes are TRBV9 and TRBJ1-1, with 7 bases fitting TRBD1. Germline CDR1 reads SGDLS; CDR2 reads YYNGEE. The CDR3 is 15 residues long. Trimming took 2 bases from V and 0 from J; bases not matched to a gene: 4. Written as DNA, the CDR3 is TGTGCCAGCAGCGTCTCGACAGGGTTGAACACTGAAGCTTTCTTT. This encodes CASSVSTGLNTEAFF. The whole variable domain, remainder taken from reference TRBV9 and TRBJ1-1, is DSGVTQTPKHLITATGQRVTLRCSPRSGDLSVYWYQQSLDQGLQFLIQYYNGEERAKGNILERFSAQQFPDLHSELNLSSLELGDSALYFCASSVSTGLNTEAFFGQGTRLTVV.

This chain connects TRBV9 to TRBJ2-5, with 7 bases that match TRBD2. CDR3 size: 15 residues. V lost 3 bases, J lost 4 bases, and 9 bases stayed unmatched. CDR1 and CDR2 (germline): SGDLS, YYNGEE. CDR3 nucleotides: TGTGCCAGCAGCGCCCACGGGGGGTCTGCAGAGACCCAGTACTTC. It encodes CASSAHGGSAETQYF.

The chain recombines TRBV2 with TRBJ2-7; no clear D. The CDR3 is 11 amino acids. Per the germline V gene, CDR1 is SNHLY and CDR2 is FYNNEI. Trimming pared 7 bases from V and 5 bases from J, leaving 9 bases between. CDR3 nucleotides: TGTGCCAGCACCGGTCGGGACGAGCAGTACTTC. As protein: CASTGRDEQYF.

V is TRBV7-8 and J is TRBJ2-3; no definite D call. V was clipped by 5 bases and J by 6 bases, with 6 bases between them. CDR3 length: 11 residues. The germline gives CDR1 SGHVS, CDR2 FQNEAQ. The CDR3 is CASSPQDTQYF. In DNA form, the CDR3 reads TGTGCCAGCAGCCCTCAGGATACGCAGTATTTT.

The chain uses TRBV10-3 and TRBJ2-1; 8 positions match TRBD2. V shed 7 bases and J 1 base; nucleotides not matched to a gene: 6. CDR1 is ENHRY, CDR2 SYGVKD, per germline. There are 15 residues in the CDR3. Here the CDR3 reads CAITSGGASYNEQFF. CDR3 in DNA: TGTGCCATCACGAGCGGGGGTGCTTCCTACAATGAGCAGTTCTTC.

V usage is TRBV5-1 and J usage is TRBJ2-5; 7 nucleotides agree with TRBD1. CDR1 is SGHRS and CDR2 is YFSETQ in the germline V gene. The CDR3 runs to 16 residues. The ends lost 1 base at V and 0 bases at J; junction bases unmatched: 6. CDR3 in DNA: TGCGCCAGCAGCTTGAGAGGCAGGGGGTACCAAGAGACCCAGTACTTC. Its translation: CASSLRGRGYQETQYF.

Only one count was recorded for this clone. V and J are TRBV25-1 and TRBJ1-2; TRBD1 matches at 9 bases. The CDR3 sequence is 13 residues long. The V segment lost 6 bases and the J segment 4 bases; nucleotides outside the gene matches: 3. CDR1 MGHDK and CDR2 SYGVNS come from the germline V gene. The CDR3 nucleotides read TGTGCCAGCAGGTTGGGACAGGGCTATGGCTACACCTTC. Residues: CASRLGQGYGYTF.

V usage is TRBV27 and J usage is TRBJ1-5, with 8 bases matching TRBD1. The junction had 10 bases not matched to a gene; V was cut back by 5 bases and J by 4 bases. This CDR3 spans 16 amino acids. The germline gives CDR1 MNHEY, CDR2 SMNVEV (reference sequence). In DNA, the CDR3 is TGTGCCAGCAGTGGCCTAGGACAGGGATCGAATCAGCCCCAGCATTTT. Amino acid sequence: CASSGLGQGSNQPQHF.

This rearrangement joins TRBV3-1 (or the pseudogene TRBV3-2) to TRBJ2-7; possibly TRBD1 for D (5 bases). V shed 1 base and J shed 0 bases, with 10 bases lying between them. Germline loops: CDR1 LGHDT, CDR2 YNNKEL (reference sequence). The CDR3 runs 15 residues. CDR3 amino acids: CASSQGRTPSYEQYF. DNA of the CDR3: TGTGCCAGCAGCCAAGGAAGGACACCCTCCTACGAGCAGTACTTC.

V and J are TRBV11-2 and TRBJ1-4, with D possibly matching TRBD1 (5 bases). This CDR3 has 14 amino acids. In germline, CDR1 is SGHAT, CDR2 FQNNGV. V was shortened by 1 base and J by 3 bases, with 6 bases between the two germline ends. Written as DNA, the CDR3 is TGTGCCAGCAGCTTAGGGACATCTAATGAAAAACTGTTTTTT. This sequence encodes CASSLGTSNEKLFF.

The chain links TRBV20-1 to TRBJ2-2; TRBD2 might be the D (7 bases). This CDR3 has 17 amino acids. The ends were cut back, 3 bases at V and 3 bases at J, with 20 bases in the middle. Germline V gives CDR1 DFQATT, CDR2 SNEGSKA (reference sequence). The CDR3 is CSASPTGRGRDTGELFF. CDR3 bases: TGCAGTGCTAGTCCCACAGGGAGGGGACGGGACACCGGGGAGCTGTTTTTT.

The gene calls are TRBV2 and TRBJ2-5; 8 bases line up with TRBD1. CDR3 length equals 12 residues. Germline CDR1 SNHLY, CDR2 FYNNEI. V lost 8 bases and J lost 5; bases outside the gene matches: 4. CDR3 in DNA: TGTGCCAGCGGAACAGGGGGGGAGACCCAGTACTTC. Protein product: CASGTGGETQYF.

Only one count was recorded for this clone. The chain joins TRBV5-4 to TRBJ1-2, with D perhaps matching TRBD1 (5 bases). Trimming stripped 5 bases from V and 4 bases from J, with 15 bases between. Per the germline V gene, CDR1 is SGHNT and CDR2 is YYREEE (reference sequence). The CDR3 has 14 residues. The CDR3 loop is CASRLMGGSYGYTF. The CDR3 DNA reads TGTGCCAGCAGATTAATGGGGGGTTCCTATGGCTACACCTTC.

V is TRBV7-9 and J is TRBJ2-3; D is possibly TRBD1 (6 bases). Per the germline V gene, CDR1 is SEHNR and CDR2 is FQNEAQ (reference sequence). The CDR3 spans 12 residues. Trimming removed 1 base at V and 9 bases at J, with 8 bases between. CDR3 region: CASSLVGGTQYF. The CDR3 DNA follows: TGTGCCAGCAGCTTAGTTGGGGGCACGCAGTATTTT.

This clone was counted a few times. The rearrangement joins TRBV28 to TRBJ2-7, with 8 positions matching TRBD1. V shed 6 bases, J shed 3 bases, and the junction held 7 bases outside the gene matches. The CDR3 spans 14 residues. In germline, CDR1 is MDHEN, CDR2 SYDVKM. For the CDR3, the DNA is TGTGCCAGCAGGAGGGGACAGGCGTACTACGAGCAGTACTTC. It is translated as CASRRGQAYYEQYF.